This T cell receptor (beta chain) was documented in a study of shared clonotypes between healthy human individuals. V dropped 8 bases and J dropped 6 bases, with 17 bases sitting between them. The CDR3 totals 13 residues. Germline V gene sequence: CDR1 MNHEY, CDR2 SVGAGI. Here immunoSEQ multiplex PCR was the method, and the copy in TCRdb shows in-frame clones only, minus some. The sample lists approximately 440,000 clones, more than 70% occurring once. The rearrangement links TRBV6-5 to TRBJ2-7, with no clear D. Sequenced: PBMCs. This sequence was found in a woman in her thirties or forties in good health. Some clones in this sample may be carry-over from other donors' samples. The CDR3 DNA follows: TGTGCCAGCTTTAGGCAGGTCCCTTTCGAGCAGTACTTC. Translated, it gives CASFRQVPFEQYF.